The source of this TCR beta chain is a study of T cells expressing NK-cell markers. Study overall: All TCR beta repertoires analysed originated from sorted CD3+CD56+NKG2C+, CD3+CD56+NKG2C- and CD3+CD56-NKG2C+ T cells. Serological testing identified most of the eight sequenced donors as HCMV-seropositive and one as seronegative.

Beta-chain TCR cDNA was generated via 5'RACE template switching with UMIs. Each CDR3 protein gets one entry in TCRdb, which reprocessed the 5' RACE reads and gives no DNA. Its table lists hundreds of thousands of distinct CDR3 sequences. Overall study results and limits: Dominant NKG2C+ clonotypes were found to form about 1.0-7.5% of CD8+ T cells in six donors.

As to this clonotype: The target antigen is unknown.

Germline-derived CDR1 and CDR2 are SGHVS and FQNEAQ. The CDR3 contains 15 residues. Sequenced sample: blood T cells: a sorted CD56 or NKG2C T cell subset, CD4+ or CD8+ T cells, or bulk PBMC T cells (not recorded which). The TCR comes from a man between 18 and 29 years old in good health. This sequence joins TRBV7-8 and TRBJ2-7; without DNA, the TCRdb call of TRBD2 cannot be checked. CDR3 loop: CASSRPSGRAGEQYF.